Listed below are T cell receptor beta chains from one sample, sequenced in a study of cytomegalovirus exposure and HLA in healthy donors. Using immunoSEQ multiplex PCR, the repertoire was profiled, and TCRdb retains in-frame clones only, with some absent. The repertoire holds some 150,000 clones, with about 85% as singletons. Sequencing used PBMCs. These receptors all stem from a woman between 18 and 29 years old in good health and CMV-seronegative. CDR3s include the opening cysteine and the closing phenylalanine or tryptophan. Fields, in order: clone size, V gene, J gene, D gene, CDR3 protein, CDR3 DNA. D genes are given only for firm matches. Size values are once, few and many counts, or a class for expanded clones, and some rows have none.

.	TRBV9	TRBJ2-2	.	CASSVMGELPGELFF	TGTGCCAGCAGCGTAATGGGTGAACTACCCGGGGAGCTGTTTTTT
.	TRBV9	TRBJ2-7	.	CASSRRSSYEQYF	TGTGCCAGCAGCCGAAGGAGCTCCTACGAGCAGTACTTC
.	TRBV28	TRBJ2-1	TRBD2	CASRLAGYNEQFF	TGTGCCAGCAGACTAGCGGGCTACAATGAGCAGTTCTTC
.	TRBV2	TRBJ2-7	TRBD1	CAITGTEYEQYF	TGTGCCATAACCGGGACAGAATACGAGCAGTACTTC
.	TRBV5-5	TRBJ2-3	TRBD1	CASSLMTGGTTDTQYF	TGTGCCAGCAGCCTAATGACAGGGGGCACCACAGATACGCAGTATTTT
.	TRBV7-3	TRBJ2-5	TRBD1	CASSDRGGLLETQYF	TGTGCCAGCAGCGACAGGGGAGGATTGTTGGAGACCCAGTACTTC
.	TRBV9	TRBJ1-1	TRBD1	CASSVRQGTEAFF	TGTGCCAGCAGCGTCAGACAGGGGACTGAAGCTTTCTTT
.	TRBV6-5	TRBJ2-1	TRBD1	CASNPPGQGRGEQFF	TGTGCCAGCAATCCCCCGGGACAGGGTAGGGGTGAGCAGTTCTTC
.	TRBV19	TRBJ1-1	.	CASSGGGPYTEAFF	TGTGCCAGTAGCGGGGGGGGGCCCTACACTGAAGCTTTCTTT
once	TRBV6-1	TRBJ2-7	TRBD1	CASSWDRSYEQYF	TGTGCCAGCAGCTGGGACAGATCCTACGAGCAGTACTTC
.	TRBV7-2	TRBJ2-1	TRBD2	CASSLDVWAGGPRNEQFF	TGTGCCAGCAGCTTAGACGTGTGGGCGGGGGGGCCTCGGAATGAGCAGTTCTTC
.	TRBV25-1	TRBJ1-5	.	CASCPGGNQPQHF	TGTGCCAGCTGTCCGGGGGGGAATCAGCCCCAGCATTTT
.	TRBV28	TRBJ2-1	TRBD2	CATTSGGRHEQFF	TGTGCCACGACTAGCGGGGGGAGGCATGAGCAGTTCTTC
.	TRBV6-5	TRBJ2-7	.	CASLGAYEQYF	TGTGCCAGCTTGGGCGCCTACGAGCAGTACTTC
once	TRBV27	TRBJ1-5	TRBD1	CASSRSGTGGVANQPQHF	TGTGCCAGCAGCCGATCCGGGACAGGGGGTGTCGCCAATCAGCCCCAGCATTTT
once	TRBV30	TRBJ1-3	.	CAWGTSSSGNTIYF	TGTGCCTGGGGGACTTCGAGCTCTGGAAACACCATATATTTT
.	TRBV5-1	TRBJ2-7	.	CASSFSGDSSYEQYF	TGCGCCAGCAGCTTTTCAGGCGACAGCTCCTACGAGCAGTACTTC
few	TRBV5-6	TRBJ2-7	TRBD2	CASRPAGGDEQYF	TGTGCCAGCAGACCCGCGGGGGGAGACGAGCAGTACTTC
.	TRBV4-2	TRBJ2-7	TRBD2	CASSQEGLAIYEQYF	TGTGCCAGCAGCCAAGAAGGACTAGCTATTTATGAGCAGTACTTC
.	TRBV5-1	TRBJ2-1	.	CASSKQAPSVGDEQFF	TGCGCCAGCAGCAAGCAGGCTCCATCCGTGGGTGATGAGCAGTTCTTC
few	TRBV7-7	TRBJ2-3	TRBD2	CASSRGRLARGTDTQYF	TGTGCCAGCTCTAGGGGCCGACTAGCGCGGGGCACAGATACGCAGTATTTT
.	TRBV5-1	TRBJ1-2	.	CASSQTSVVGYTF	TGCGCCAGCAGCCAAACCTCCGTAGTCGGCTACACCTTC
.	TRBV28	TRBJ2-5	.	CASKVRHPGETQYF	TGTGCCAGCAAAGTCCGCCACCCCGGGGAGACCCAGTACTTC
.	TRBV18	TRBJ2-1	TRBD2	CASSLLAGGYNEQFF	TGTGCCAGCTCACTACTAGCGGGAGGTTACAATGAGCAGTTCTTC
.	TRBV7-6	TRBJ1-1	.	CASSLVAGNTEAFF	TGTGCCAGCAGCTTAGTGGCAGGGAACACTGAAGCTTTCTTT
.	TRBV4-1	TRBJ2-7	.	CASSQEAQGHEQYF	TGCGCCAGCAGCCAAGAGGCCCAGGGCCACGAGCAGTACTTC
.	TRBV7-2	TRBJ2-5	TRBD2	CASSFNGRGGRETQYF	TGTGCCAGCAGCTTTAACGGGCGGGGGGGCAGGGAGACCCAGTACTTC
.	TRBV14	TRBJ1-2	.	CASSQESYRYYGYTF	TGTGCCAGCAGCCAAGAGTCGTACCGGTACTATGGCTACACCTTC
.	TRBV18	TRBJ2-1	.	CASSPPGGRERFF	TGTGCCAGCTCACCACCGGGGGGGCGTGAGCGGTTCTTC
few	TRBV5-4	TRBJ2-3	TRBD1	CASSSRTGGTDTQYF	TGTGCCAGCAGCTCTCGGACAGGGGGCACAGATACGCAGTATTTT
many	TRBV10-3	TRBJ1-2	TRBD1	CAITGTGDYGYTF	TGTGCCATAACCGGGACAGGGGACTATGGCTACACCTTC
few	TRBV4-2	TRBJ2-7	.	CASSQDGGREGPYF	TGTGCCAGCAGCCAAGATGGGGGCAGGGAAGGTCCGTACTTC
.	TRBV19	TRBJ1-5	TRBD1	CASSIVTAGGRYSNQPQHF	TGTGCCAGTAGTATAGTAACCGCAGGGGGCCGATATAGCAATCAGCCCCAGCATTTT
.	TRBV5-6	TRBJ2-3	.	CASSYLDTLHSTDTQYF	TGTGCCAGCAGCTACTTGGACACACTACATTCCACAGATACGCAGTATTTT
few	TRBV5-4	TRBJ2-2	.	CASSPREPTGELFF	TGTGCCAGCAGCCCCCGGGAGCCCACCGGGGAGCTGTTTTTT
.	TRBV7-9	TRBJ2-3	TRBD2	CASSWAWVASGSTDTQYF	TGTGCCAGCAGCTGGGCATGGGTCGCTAGCGGAAGCACAGATACGCAGTATTTT
.	TRBV7-3	TRBJ2-7	TRBD1	CASSLTGTGFNEQYF	TGTGCCAGCAGCTTAACCGGGACAGGGTTCAACGAGCAGTACTTC
.	TRBV27	TRBJ2-1	.	CASSFPGIAYNEQFF	TGTGCCAGCAGTTTTCCAGGGATAGCCTACAATGAGCAGTTCTTC
.	TRBV19	TRBJ1-6	TRBD1	CASSLEGAKGSPLHF	TGTGCCAGTTCATTGGAGGGGGCCAAGGGATCACCCCTCCACTTT
.	TRBV5-1	TRBJ2-7	TRBD2	CASSLGGLAGGQYF	TGCGCCAGCAGCTTGGGGGGATTAGCGGGAGGGCAGTACTTC
.	TRBV6-5	TRBJ2-7	TRBD1	CASWAGQGGHEQYF	TGTGCCAGCTGGGCGGGACAGGGGGGCCACGAGCAGTACTTC
.	TRBV10-1	TRBJ2-7	.	CASYRWKPF	TGCGCCAGCTACAGATGGAAACCCTTC
.	TRBV28	TRBJ1-4	TRBD1	CASSSLTGLNEKLFF	TGTGCCAGCAGTTCGCTGACAGGGTTGAATGAAAAACTGTTTTTT
.	TRBV28	TRBJ2-3	TRBD2	CASSRSGTNRDTQYF	TGTGCCAGCAGTCGTTCTGGGACTAATCGGGATACGCAGTATTTT
.	TRBV5-6	TRBJ1-4	.	CASSLDGGAGEKLFF	TGTGCCAGCAGCTTGGATGGGGGCGCCGGTGAAAAACTGTTTTTT
.	TRBV6-6	TRBJ2-7	.	CASSSGLLYEQYF	TGTGCCAGCAGTTCGGGACTCCTCTACGAGCAGTACTTC
.	TRBV4-3	TRBJ2-5	.	CASSQSYRAPRRETQYF	TGCGCCAGCAGCCAAAGTTACAGGGCCCCCCGTAGGGAGACCCAGTACTTC
.	TRBV5-4	TRBJ2-7	TRBD1	CASSNPGTGGYEQYF	TGTGCCAGCAGCAACCCTGGGACAGGCGGCTACGAGCAGTACTTC
.	TRBV5-1	TRBJ2-6	TRBD1	CASSLLGQGSNVLTF	TGCGCCAGCAGCTTGCTCGGACAGGGGTCCAACGTCCTGACTTTC
.	TRBV9	TRBJ2-2	.	CASSEDSYTGELFF	TGTGCCAGCAGCGAGGACAGCTACACCGGGGAGCTGTTTTTT
.	TRBV19	TRBJ2-7	.	CASSIRGGVDEQYF	TGTGCCAGTAGTATCCGGGGAGGCGTGGACGAGCAGTACTTC
.	TRBV28	TRBJ2-7	TRBD2	CASSLFGGRAFDF	TGTGCCAGCAGTTTATTCGGCGGGAGGGCCTTCGACTTC
.	TRBV7-2	TRBJ2-5	TRBD1	CASSLEAGGAGETQYF	TGTGCCAGCAGCTTAGAGGCAGGGGGCGCCGGGGAGACCCAGTACTTC
.	TRBV7-2	TRBJ1-4	.	CASSLSLSNEKLFF	TGTGCCAGCAGCTTGTCTCTTTCTAATGAAAAACTGTTTTTT
.	TRBV9	TRBJ1-2	TRBD1	CASSASVNRGGGYTF	TGTGCCAGCAGCGCCTCCGTGAACAGGGGGGGTGGCTACACCTTC
.	TRBV19	TRBJ2-1	.	CASQAIGAGVGGEQFF	TGTGCCAGTCAGGCGATAGGGGCAGGGGTCGGAGGTGAGCAGTTCTTC
few	TRBV2	TRBJ2-7	TRBD2	CASSTSGSYEQYF	TGTGCCAGCAGCACTAGCGGGAGCTACGAGCAGTACTTC
.	TRBV2	TRBJ2-3	.	CASSEAGGGSRTDTQYF	TGTGCCAGCAGTGAAGCGGGGGGGGGCAGCCGCACAGATACGCAGTATTTT
.	TRBV7-2	TRBJ2-2	TRBD2	CASTTTSGSGELFF	TGTGCCAGCACCACGACTAGCGGGAGCGGGGAGCTGTTTTTT